In this sample, the clone carrying this T cell receptor beta chain turned up a few times. Its antigen is not known. The identical CDR3 is also encoded by other nucleotide sequences in the sample. This sample is part of a study of cytomegalovirus exposure and HLA in healthy donors. CDR3 length equals 15 residues. The germline gives CDR1 MDHEN, CDR2 SYDVKM. After removal of 1 base from V and 4 bases from J, the junction contained 3 bases not matched to a gene. Study results and caveats: The later analysis indicated that the majority of CMV-associated TCR beta chains appeared HLA-restricted. TRBV6-2, TRBV6-3 and some other V segments were excluded as indistinguishable. It was shown in a later analysis that HLA-associated TCR beta chains were more clonally expanded than other, equally common chains.

13 Jbeta primers and 60 Vbeta primers were used for the PCR. Repertoires were generated with immunoSEQ multiplex PCR, while TCRdb's copy carries only in-frame clones and drops some. The data contain more than 90,000 clones, around 74% of them singletons. This receptor was identified in a man aged 35 to 55 in good health and CMV-seropositive. The chain couples TRBV28 to TRBJ1-2, with 10 positions matching TRBD1. The material sequenced was PBMCs. The CDR3 reads CASSLFGQGGYGYTF. CDR3 DNA sequence: TGTGCCAGCAGTTTATTCGGACAGGGGGGCTATGGCTACACCTTC.